One and the same sample provided the 31 T cell receptor beta chains below, sequenced in a study of blood T cells in healthy people across ages. A second PCR of about 7 to 12 cycles used a sample-barcoded 5' primer and a J-beta primer mix. TCRdb passed the 5' RACE reads through MiXCR, listing each CDR3 protein once. The data show 790,000 or so distinct CDR3 sequences, roughly three fifths seen once. The sample was blood. The source of these receptors is a man in his forties in good health.

The CDR3 sequence is CASSFHAGQGLTDTQYF. CDR3 nucleotide sequence: TGTGCCAGCAGTTTCCATGCGGGACAGGGTTTGACAGATACGCAGTATTTT. The chain carries TRBV28 and TRBJ2-3; 9 bases agree with TRBD1. The CDR3 loop spans 17 amino acids. After removal of 3 bases from V and 3 bases from J, the junction contained 10 bases not matched to a gene. Germline V gene data show CDR1 as MDHEN and CDR2 as SYDVKM.

The rearrangement joins TRBV29-1 to TRBJ2-5, with D possibly matching TRBD2 (5 bases). V was cut by 2 bases and J by 3 bases, with 10 bases left in between. The CDR3 has 13 amino acids. The germline V gene has CDR1 SQVTM and CDR2 ANQGSEA. In DNA form, the CDR3 reads TGCAGCGTTGAAAATCCGGGGAAAGAGACCCAGTACTTC. It encodes CSVENPGKETQYF.

This clonotype was detected a few times. The rearrangement uses TRBV7-2 and TRBJ2-7; 7 bases agree with TRBD1. The V gene's germline CDR1 is SGHTA and CDR2 FQGNSA. With 5 bases clipped from V and 1 base from J, the junction kept 8 bases outside the gene matches. This CDR3 is built from 15 residues. CDR3: CASSKGTAYSYEQYF. In DNA form, the CDR3 reads TGTGCCAGCAGCAAAGGGACAGCTTATTCCTACGAGCAGTACTTC.

This chain links TRBV25-1 with TRBJ2-5; D possibly uses TRBD1 or TRBD2 (5 bases each). CDR1 and CDR2 (germline): MGHDK, SYGVNS. The CDR3 spans 13 residues. V lost 8 bases and J lost 4, with 14 bases in between. The DNA for the CDR3 is TGTGCCAGCGGGCCCCGGGACCGAGAGACCCAGTACTTC. It specifies CASGPRDRETQYF.

The chain recombines TRBV5-1 with TRBJ2-5; unclear D gene. The CDR3 is 13 residues long. The V gene lost 4 bases and the J gene lost 5 bases, with 12 bases spanning the gap. Germline lookup yields CDR1 SGHRS and CDR2 YFSETQ. CDR3 protein: CASSPRSWETQYF. DNA for the CDR3: TGCGCCAGCAGCCCACGTTCGTGGGAGACCCAGTACTTC.

V gene TRBV7-2 combines with J gene TRBJ1-1; 9 bases line up with TRBD1. The ends lost 5 bases at V and 0 bases at J; junction bases unmatched: 7. The CDR3 has 16 amino acids. Per the germline V gene, CDR1 is SGHTA and CDR2 is FQGNSA. As DNA, the CDR3 is TGTGCCAGCAGCAAGCCGGGACAGGGCATGAACACTGAAGCTTTCTTT. Residues: CASSKPGQGMNTEAFF.

This sequence joins TRBV6-1 and TRBJ1-6; D gene uncertain. The CDR3 is 14 amino acids. V lost 1 base and J lost 6, with 7 bases in between. CDR1 is MNHNS, CDR2 SASEGT, per germline. CDR3 loop: CASSEVEFNSPLHF. The CDR3 coding sequence is TGTGCCAGCAGTGAAGTTGAGTTTAATTCACCCCTCCACTTT.

This clonotype was seen a few times. The chain recombines TRBV11-2 with TRBJ2-6; possible D gene TRBD1, 5 bases. Germline loops: CDR1 SGHAT, CDR2 FQNNGV. The V gene lost 5 bases and the J gene lost 7 bases, with 12 bases spanning the gap. There are 14 residues in the CDR3. The CDR3 DNA reads TGTGCCAGCAGCGCCCGACAGAGCGCCAACGTCCTGACTTTC. Protein: CASSARQSANVLTF.

The chain is built from TRBV7-9 and TRBJ1-6, with a weak D call TRBD1 (5 bases). CDR1 is SEHNR and CDR2 is FQNEAQ in the germline V gene (reference sequence). With 1 base removed from V and 5 bases from J, the gap between germline ends came to 9 bases. The CDR3 contains 15 residues. CDR3 coding DNA: TGTGCCAGCAGCTTAGTACGGACAAATAATTCACCCCTCCACTTT. This encodes CASSLVRTNNSPLHF.

This clonotype was recorded a few times. The chain links TRBV7-2 to TRBJ2-5; D is ambiguous. The germline gives CDR1 SGHTA, CDR2 FQGNSA. Trimming stripped 5 bases from V and 2 bases from J, with 12 bases between. The CDR3 is 14 residues long. The DNA of the CDR3 is TGTGCCAGCAGCATAATAATAGGTCAAGAGACCCAGTACTTC. Translated: CASSIIIGQETQYF.

The sample holds a few counts of this clonotype. This chain joins TRBV20-1 and TRBJ2-1; D ambiguous. The CDR3 runs to 8 residues. The V end was cut by 6 bases, the J end by 14 bases, with 8 bases between. The germline CDR1 and CDR2 sequences are DFQATT and SNEGSKA (reference sequence). CDR3 coding DNA: TGCAGTGCAGGAAGGGAGTTCTTC. Its protein is CSAGREFF.

The rearrangement uses TRBV20-1 and TRBJ2-5; 13 bases line up with TRBD2. V trimming: 2 bases; J trimming: 1 base; junction bases outside the gene matches: 7. CDR1 is DFQATT and CDR2 is SNEGSKA in the germline V gene (reference sequence). The CDR3 has 17 residues. CDR3 protein: CSARPGLAGVRQETQYF. For the CDR3, the DNA is TGCAGTGCTAGACCAGGACTAGCGGGGGTTCGCCAAGAGACCCAGTACTTC.

The chain employs TRBV27 and TRBJ2-7; D ambiguous. V lost 8 bases, J lost 10 bases, and 27 bases lay in between. This CDR3 region has 15 residues. The V gene's germline CDR1 is MNHEY and CDR2 SMNVEV (reference sequence). The CDR3 nucleotides are TGTGCCAGCTCCTCCCTCGTCTCCGGGTCCGAGGCCCAGTACTTC. This gives the protein CASSSLVSGSEAQYF.

This chain connects TRBV29-1 to TRBJ2-3, with D possibly being TRBD1 (6 bases). V dropped 6 bases and J dropped 1 base, with 20 bases sitting between them. CDR3 size: 16 residues. Per the germline V gene, CDR1 is SQVTM and CDR2 is ANQGSEA. DNA for the CDR3: TGCAGCGTAATACAGGGCCCCCGGACTCGCACAGATACGCAGTATTTT. It codes for CSVIQGPRTRTDTQYF.

The V call is TRBV7-2, the J call TRBJ2-7; 10 nucleotides match TRBD2. Matching the DNA end better, TRBJ2-5 makes the J call doubtful. The CDR3 is made up of 16 amino acids. Germline V gives CDR1 SGHTA, CDR2 FQGNSA. The chain's CDR3 is CASNRSGRAMAETQYF. CDR3 sequence (DNA): TGTGCCAGCAACCGGAGCGGGAGGGCCATGGCGGAGACCCAGTACTTC.

V gene TRBV9 combines with J gene TRBJ2-5; D is perhaps TRBD1 (5 bases). Trimming removed 5 bases at V and 3 bases at J, with 17 bases between. Per the germline V gene, CDR1 is SGDLS and CDR2 is YYNGEE. The CDR3 runs 15 residues. The CDR3 DNA sequence: TGTGCCAGCAGAGCCCTCCCGGACACGGAAGAGACCCAGTACTTC. Protein sequence: CASRALPDTEETQYF.

The chain recombines TRBV9 with TRBJ2-4; D remains unclear. V shed 1 base and J shed 7 bases, with 9 bases lying between them. Per the germline V gene, CDR1 is SGDLS and CDR2 is YYNGEE. CDR3 size: 13 residues. Here the CDR3 DNA reads TGTGCCAGCAGCGTAAACGCGGTGAACATTCAGTACTTC. This codes for CASSVNAVNIQYF.

The chain joins TRBV9 to TRBJ2-1, with 7 bases lining up with TRBD1. This CDR3 has 13 residues. The germline V gene has CDR1 SGDLS and CDR2 YYNGEE. Trimming cost V 4 bases and J 9 bases; bases outside gene matches: 7. DNA of the CDR3: TGTGCCAGCAGCTCAAGACAGGGCGGTGAGCAGTTCTTC. Translation: CASSSRQGGEQFF.

The chain is built from TRBV29-1 and TRBJ2-3, with TRBD2 matching 10 bases. CDR1 and CDR2 from the germline V gene are SQVTM and ANQGSEA. Unmatched junction bases numbered 7, after V lost 5 bases and J lost 5 bases. This CDR3 spans 14 amino acids. This chain's CDR3 is CSVISGRTKDTQYF. In nucleotides, the CDR3 is TGCAGCGTTATTAGCGGGAGGACGAAAGATACGCAGTATTTT.

This clonotype appeared many times. The rearrangement joins TRBV20-1 to TRBJ1-4; unclear D gene. The CDR3 length is 15 residues. Trimming left V 3 bases short and J 8 bases short, with 19 bases between. CDR1 is DFQATT and CDR2 is SNEGSKA in the germline V gene (reference sequence). CDR3 DNA: TGCAGTGCTAGGGAGGCAATTACAGCAGACGAAAAACTGTTTTTT. It encodes CSAREAITADEKLFF.

The J gene is TRBJ2-5, the V gene TRBV7-3, with D possibly called TRBD1 or TRBD2 (5 bases each). Trimming removed 6 bases at V and 4 bases at J, with 18 bases between. The CDR3 is made up of 15 amino acids. Germline V CDR1 and CDR2: SGHTA, FQGTGA. The CDR3 bases are TGTGCCAGCAGGCCGGCCGGGACCTCAGGAGAGACCCAGTACTTC. It encodes CASRPAGTSGETQYF.

The chain is built from TRBV12-3 or TRBV12-4 and TRBJ1-1; D remains ambiguous. The length of the CDR3 is 13 residues. Deletions cut 5 bases from V and 10 bases from J, with 17 bases between. The CDR3 is CASSRTRVSAAFF. The CDR3 DNA sequence: TGTGCCAGCAGTCGAACAAGAGTCTCGGCAGCTTTCTTT.

This chain joins TRBV20-1 and TRBJ2-7, with TRBD2 identical over 14 bases. The J call may be mistaken, given a closer DNA end match to TRBJ2-5. The CDR3 covers 17 residues. Germline V lookup: CDR1 DFQATT, CDR2 SNEGSKA (reference sequence). In DNA form, the CDR3 reads TGCAGTGCTAGAGATCTCCGACTAGCGGGGGGGCTGGAGACCCAGTACTTC. It codes for CSARDLRLAGGLETQYF.

In DNA, the CDR3 is TGTGCCAGCAGTTCCGAGCTGGGGCAGGGAGAGACCCAGTACTTC. Amino acids: CASSSELGQGETQYF. V usage is TRBV6-2 or TRBV6-3 and J usage is TRBJ2-7; D perhaps matches TRBD1 (5 bases). The J call may be incorrect, as the DNA end agrees better with TRBJ2-5. The CDR3 has 15 residues. CDR1 is MNHEY, CDR2 SVGEGT, per germline.

This rearrangement joins TRBV9 to TRBJ2-3; 10 nucleotides line up with TRBD2. The CDR3 has 17 residues. Trimming cost V 0 bases and J 2 bases; bases outside gene matches: 6. Germline lookup yields CDR1 SGDLS and CDR2 YYNGEE. The CDR3 DNA follows: TGTGCCAGCAGCGTAGACCCGAGCGGGGGGGTCACAGATACGCAGTATTTT. Its translation: CASSVDPSGGVTDTQYF.

The chain has TRBV6-5 and TRBJ2-5; perhaps TRBD2 as D (6 bases). Germline CDR1 and CDR2: MNHEY and SVGAGI. Trimming pared 6 bases from V and 4 bases from J, leaving 12 bases between. This CDR3 has 13 amino acids. The CDR3 region has the DNA TGTGCCAGCAGATTTCCGGGAGTAGAGACCCAGTACTTC. It encodes CASRFPGVETQYF.

This clonotype was detected a few times. The chain couples TRBV9 to TRBJ2-5; 12 nucleotides match TRBD2. The CDR3 extends over 17 amino acids. The germline V gene has CDR1 SGDLS and CDR2 YYNGEE. With 2 bases clipped from V and 2 bases from J, the junction kept 7 bases outside the gene matches. Written as DNA, the CDR3 is TGTGCCAGCAGCGTGACTAGCGGGAGAGAGGGGCAAGAGACCCAGTACTTC. Translation gives CASSVTSGREGQETQYF.

The chain links TRBV29-1 to TRBJ2-7, with D perhaps matching TRBD2 (6 bases). The closer fit of TRBJ2-4 to the DNA end suggests the J call may be wrong. The CDR3 is made up of 12 amino acids. Germline V CDR1 and CDR2: SQVTM, ANQGSEA. CDR3 protein: CSVGEGEAIQYF. CDR3 nucleotide sequence: TGCAGCGTTGGTGAAGGGGAGGCCATTCAGTACTTC.

This clonotype was detected only a few times. For the CDR3, the DNA is TGTGCCAGCAGTTTCACTAGTACTGAGCAGTTCTTC. As protein: CASSFTSTEQFF. The chain uses TRBV6-2 or TRBV6-3 and TRBJ2-1; D might be TRBD2 (5 bases). Per the germline V gene, CDR1 is MNHEY and CDR2 is SVGEGT. V was trimmed by 4 bases and J by 9 bases, leaving 10 bases between them. The CDR3 runs 12 residues.

The V call is TRBV20-1, the J call TRBJ1-6; weak D call: TRBD1 (6 bases). Trimming cost V 0 bases and J 6 bases, with 15 bases left between them. The CDR3 loop spans 16 amino acids. Germline V gene data show CDR1 as DFQATT and CDR2 as SNEGSKA (reference sequence). CDR3 bases: TGCAGTGCTAGAGATCCGGACAGCGACTCTAATTCACCCCTCCACTTT. Residues: CSARDPDSDSNSPLHF.

The rearrangement joins TRBV7-2 to TRBJ2-1; TRBD1 matches 11 bases. Germline V gene sequence: CDR1 SGHTA, CDR2 FQGNSA. V lost 2 bases to trimming and J lost 6 bases; unmatched junction nucleotides: 9. The CDR3 extends over 17 amino acids. The CDR3 nucleotides are TGTGCCAGCAGCTTAAACTTCCTGGGACAGGGGGTCAATGAGCAGTTCTTC. This encodes CASSLNFLGQGVNEQFF.